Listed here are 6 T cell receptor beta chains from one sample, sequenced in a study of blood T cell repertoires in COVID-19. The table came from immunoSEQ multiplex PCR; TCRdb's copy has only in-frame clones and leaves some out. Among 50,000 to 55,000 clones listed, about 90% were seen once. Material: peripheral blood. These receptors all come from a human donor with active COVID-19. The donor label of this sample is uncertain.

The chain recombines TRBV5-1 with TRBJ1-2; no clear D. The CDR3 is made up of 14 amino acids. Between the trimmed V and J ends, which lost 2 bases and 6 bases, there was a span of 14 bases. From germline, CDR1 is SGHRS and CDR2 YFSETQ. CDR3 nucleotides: TGCGCCAGCAGCTTCTCGGGAGTCAAAAATGGCTACACCTTC. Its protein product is CASSFSGVKNGYTF.

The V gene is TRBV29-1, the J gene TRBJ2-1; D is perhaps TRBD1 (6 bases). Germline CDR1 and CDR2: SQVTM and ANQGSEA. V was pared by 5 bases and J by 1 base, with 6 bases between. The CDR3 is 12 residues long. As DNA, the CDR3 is TGCAGCGTTACAGGGTCCTACAATGAGCAGTTCTTC. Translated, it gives CSVTGSYNEQFF.

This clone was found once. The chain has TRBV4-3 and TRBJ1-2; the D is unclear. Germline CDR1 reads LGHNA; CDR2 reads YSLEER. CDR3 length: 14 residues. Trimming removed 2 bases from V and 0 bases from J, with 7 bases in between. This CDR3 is CASSQITTNYGYTF. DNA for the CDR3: TGCGCCAGCAGCCAAATTACAACTAACTATGGCTACACCTTC.

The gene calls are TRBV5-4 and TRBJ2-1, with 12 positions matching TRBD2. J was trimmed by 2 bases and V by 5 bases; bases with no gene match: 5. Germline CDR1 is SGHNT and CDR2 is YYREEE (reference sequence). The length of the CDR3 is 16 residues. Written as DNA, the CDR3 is TGTGCCAGCAGACAAACTAGCGGGGGGACCTACAATGAGCAGTTCTTC. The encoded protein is CASRQTSGGTYNEQFF.

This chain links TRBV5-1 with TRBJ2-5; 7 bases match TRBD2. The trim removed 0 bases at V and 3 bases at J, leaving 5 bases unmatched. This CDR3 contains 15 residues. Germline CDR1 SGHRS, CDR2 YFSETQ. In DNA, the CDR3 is TGCGCCAGCAGCTTGGCCGGGACTAATAAAGAGACCCAGTACTTC. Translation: CASSLAGTNKETQYF.

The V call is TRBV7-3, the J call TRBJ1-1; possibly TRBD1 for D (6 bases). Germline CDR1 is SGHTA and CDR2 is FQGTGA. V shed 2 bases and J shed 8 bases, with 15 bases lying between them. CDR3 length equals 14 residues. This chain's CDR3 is CASSLGQGQGEAFF. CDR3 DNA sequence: TGTGCCAGCAGCTTAGGTCAGGGGCAGGGGGAAGCTTTCTTT.